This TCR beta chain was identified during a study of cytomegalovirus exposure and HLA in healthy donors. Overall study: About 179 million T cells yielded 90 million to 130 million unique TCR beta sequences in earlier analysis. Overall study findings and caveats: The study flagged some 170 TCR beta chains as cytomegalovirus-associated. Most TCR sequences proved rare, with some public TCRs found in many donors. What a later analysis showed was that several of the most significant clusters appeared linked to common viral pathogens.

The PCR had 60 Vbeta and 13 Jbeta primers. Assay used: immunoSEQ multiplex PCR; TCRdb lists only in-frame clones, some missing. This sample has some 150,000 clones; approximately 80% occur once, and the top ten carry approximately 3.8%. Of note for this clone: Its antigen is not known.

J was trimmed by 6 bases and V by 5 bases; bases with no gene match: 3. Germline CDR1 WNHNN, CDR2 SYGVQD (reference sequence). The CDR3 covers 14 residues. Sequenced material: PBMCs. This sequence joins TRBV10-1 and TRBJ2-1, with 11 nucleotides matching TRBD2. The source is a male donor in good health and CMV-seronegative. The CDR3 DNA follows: TGCGCCAGCAGTCCTAGCGGGAGGTCCAATGAGCAGTTCTTC. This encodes CASSPSGRSNEQFF.